This T cell receptor beta chain was sequenced during a study of cytomegalovirus exposure and HLA in healthy donors. Study background: From donors who were HLA-typed, an early data release held around 85 million unique TCRs. Overall study results and limits: The authors later found TCR association rates varying by HLA locus, with DRB1 most and HLA-C fewest.

60 Vbeta and 13 Jbeta primers were used in PCR. Assay used: immunoSEQ multiplex PCR; TCRdb lists only in-frame clones, some missing. This sample has fewer than 250,000 clones, with 60% to 80% found just once. Trimming removed 2 bases from V and 0 bases from J, with 14 bases in between. The germline V gene has CDR1 SGDLS and CDR2 YYNGEE. The CDR3 sequence is 16 residues long. In regard to this clone: No antigen is known for it.

The rearrangement uses TRBV9 and TRBJ1-1; D is perhaps TRBD1 (5 bases). Sequencing was carried out using PBMCs. The receptor was isolated from a man aged 18 to 35 in good health and CMV-seronegative. The CDR3 here is CASSVLTEAMNTEAFF. In DNA form, the CDR3 reads TGTGCCAGCAGCGTGTTGACAGAGGCAATGAACACTGAAGCTTTCTTT.